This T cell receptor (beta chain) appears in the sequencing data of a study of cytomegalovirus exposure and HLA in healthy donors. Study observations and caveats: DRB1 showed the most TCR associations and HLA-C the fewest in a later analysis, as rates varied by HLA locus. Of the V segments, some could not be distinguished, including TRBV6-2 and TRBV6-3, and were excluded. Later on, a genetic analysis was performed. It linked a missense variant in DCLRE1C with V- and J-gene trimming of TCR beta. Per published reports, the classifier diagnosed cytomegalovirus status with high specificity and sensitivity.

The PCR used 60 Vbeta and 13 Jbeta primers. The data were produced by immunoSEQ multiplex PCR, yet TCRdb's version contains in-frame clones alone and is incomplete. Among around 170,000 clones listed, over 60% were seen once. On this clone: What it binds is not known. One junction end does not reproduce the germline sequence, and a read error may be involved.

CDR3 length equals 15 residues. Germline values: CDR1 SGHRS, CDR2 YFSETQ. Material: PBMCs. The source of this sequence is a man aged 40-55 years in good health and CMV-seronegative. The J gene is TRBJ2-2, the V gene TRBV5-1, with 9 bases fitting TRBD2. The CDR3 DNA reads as TGCGCCAGCAGCTTGGGTAGCGGGAGCACCGGGGGGCTGTTTTTT. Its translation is CASSLGSGSTGGLFF.